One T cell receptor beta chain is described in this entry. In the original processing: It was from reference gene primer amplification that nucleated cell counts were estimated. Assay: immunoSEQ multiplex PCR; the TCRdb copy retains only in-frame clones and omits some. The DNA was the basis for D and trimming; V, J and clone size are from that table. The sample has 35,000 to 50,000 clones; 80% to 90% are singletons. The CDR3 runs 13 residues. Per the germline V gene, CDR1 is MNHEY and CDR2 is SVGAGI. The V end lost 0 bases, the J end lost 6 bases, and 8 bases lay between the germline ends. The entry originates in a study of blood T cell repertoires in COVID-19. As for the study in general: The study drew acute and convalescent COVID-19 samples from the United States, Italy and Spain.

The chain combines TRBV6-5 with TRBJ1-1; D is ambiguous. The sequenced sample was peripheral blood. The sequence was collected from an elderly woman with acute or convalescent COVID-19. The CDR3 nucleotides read TGTGCCAGCAGTTACTCTTTTTCTTCTGAAGCTTTCTTT. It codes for CASSYSFSSEAFF.